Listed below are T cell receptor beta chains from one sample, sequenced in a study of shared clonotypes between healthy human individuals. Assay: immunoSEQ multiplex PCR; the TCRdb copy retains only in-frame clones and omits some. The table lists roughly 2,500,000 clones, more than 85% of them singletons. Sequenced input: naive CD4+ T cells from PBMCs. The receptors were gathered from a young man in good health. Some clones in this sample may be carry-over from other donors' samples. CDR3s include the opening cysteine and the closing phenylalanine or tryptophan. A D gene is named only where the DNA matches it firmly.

CDR3 DNA: TGCGCCAGCAGCTACGGGGACAGTGCAACTAATGAAAAACTGTTTTTT; CDR3 protein: CASSYGDSATNEKLFF; J gene: TRBJ1-4; D gene: TRBD1; V gene: TRBV5-1
CDR3 DNA: TGTGCCAGCAGTTACTATAGCGGGAGTGTGAATGAGCAGTTCTTC; CDR3 protein: CASSYYSGSVNEQFF; J gene: TRBJ2-1; D gene: TRBD2; V gene: TRBV6-5
CDR3 DNA: TGTGCCAGCACGCGGGGACAGGGGAACACTGAAGCTTTCTTT; CDR3 protein: CASTRGQGNTEAFF; J gene: TRBJ1-1; D gene: TRBD1; V gene: TRBV2
CDR3 DNA: TGTGCCAGCAGTTTTTACGTACCGGGACCGGGGGGCGAGCAGTACTTC; CDR3 protein: CASSFYVPGPGGEQYF; J gene: TRBJ2-7; D gene: TRBD2; V gene: TRBV28
CDR3 DNA: TGCGCCAGCAGCCCGGGACAGGGGCCAGATACGCAGTATTTT; CDR3 protein: CASSPGQGPDTQYF; J gene: TRBJ2-3; D gene: TRBD1; V gene: TRBV4-1
CDR3 DNA: TGTGCCAGCAGAAGTAAAGTAGGCTCTTACACAGATACGCAGTATTTT; CDR3 protein: CASRSKVGSYTDTQYF; J gene: TRBJ2-3; D gene: .; V gene: TRBV28
CDR3 DNA: TGTGCCAGCAGCTTAGAGGGGCCTAACACAGATACGCAGTATTTT; CDR3 protein: CASSLEGPNTDTQYF; J gene: TRBJ2-3; D gene: .; V gene: TRBV7-3
CDR3 DNA: TGCGCCAGCAGCCGATTTTTAGGGGGCGCCGACACCGGGGAGCTGTTTTTT; CDR3 protein: CASSRFLGGADTGELFF; J gene: TRBJ2-2; D gene: TRBD1; V gene: TRBV4-3
CDR3 DNA: TGTGCCAGCAGCTTGGTATCTAGCGGGAGGAACACCGGGGAGCTGTTTTTT; CDR3 protein: CASSLVSSGRNTGELFF; J gene: TRBJ2-2; D gene: TRBD2; V gene: TRBV5-8
CDR3 DNA: TGTGCCAGCAGTTTTGACGGATACACTGAAGCTTTCTTT; CDR3 protein: CASSFDGYTEAFF; J gene: TRBJ1-1; D gene: .; V gene: TRBV28
CDR3 DNA: TGTGCCACCACCCCGGCAGGGCGGACCTACGAGCAGTACTTC; CDR3 protein: CATTPAGRTYEQYF; J gene: TRBJ2-7; D gene: .; V gene: TRBV6-5
CDR3 DNA: TGTGCCAGCAGTCGTCCGGACAGGGGGTTCAATGAGCAGTTCTTC; CDR3 protein: CASSRPDRGFNEQFF; J gene: TRBJ2-1; D gene: TRBD1; V gene: TRBV6-6
CDR3 DNA: TGTGCCAGTAGTACCACCGGGACGCCTGTTGGCTACACCTTC; CDR3 protein: CASSTTGTPVGYTF; J gene: TRBJ1-2; D gene: .; V gene: TRBV19